Reported below is one T cell receptor beta chain. The target antigen is unknown. Method: immunoSEQ multiplex PCR; TCRdb's copy keeps in-frame clones and lacks some. The repertoire consists of approximately 190,000 clones, with over 85% occurring once and the leading ten covering 3.6%. Trimming left V 5 bases short and J 6 bases short, with 18 bases between. CDR3 length equals 16 residues. Germline V CDR1 and CDR2: SGHDT, YYEEEE. These data come from a study of T cell responses to AZD1222 COVID-19 vaccine. The study's findings and limits: Clonal diversity may have been underestimated, and the donors were mostly white British, with more females than males.

The sequence came from an adult who received the MenACWY meningococcal vaccine as a control. The chain employs TRBV5-6 and TRBJ2-6; tentatively, D is TRBD1 or TRBD2 (5 bases each). The sample consisted of peripheral blood, taken 28 days after the second dose of the MenACWY control vaccine. The CDR3, as DNA: TGTGCCAGCAGTCTGGGACCTGTTGTGTTGGCCAACGTCCTGACTTTC. It yields the protein CASSLGPVVLANVLTF.